This TCR beta chain emerged from a study of glioma-infiltrating T cells after dendritic cell vaccination. The PCR used 60 V beta and 13 J beta primers. The protocol was immunoSEQ multiplex PCR, while the TCRdb copy is restricted to in-frame clones and leaves out a portion. This sample has around 97,000 clones, with 81% found just once. The V and J ends lost 2 bases and 7 bases respectively, with 14 bases between them. The CDR3 consists of 15 residues. The material sequenced was blood, taken before dendritic cell vaccination. V is TRBV23-1 and J is TRBJ1-4; the D is unclear. TRBV23-1 is annotated as an ORF whose role is uncertain. The receptor was isolated from a human donor with glioblastoma. The CDR3 protein is CASSQPRLRGEKLFF. The CDR3 DNA is TGCGCCAGCAGTCAACCCCGGTTGCGTGGTGAAAAACTGTTTTTT.